One sample yielded the 21 T cell receptor beta chains listed below, sequenced in a study of read filtering for tumor transcriptome and immune sequencing. The library was built from roughly 400 ng RNA with molecular barcoded adaptors for alpha/delta and beta/gamma chains. Each CDR3 protein gets one entry after TCRdb re-called the reads with MiXCR. The sample consists of 43,000 or so distinct CDR3 sequences, about a fifth of them appearing once. Sequenced input: a population of CD138-negative cells sorted from bone marrow. Receptor source: a donor older than 35 with multiple myeloma.

This clonotype has a count of ten or more. The chain is built from TRBV28 and TRBJ2-1; 10 nucleotides align to TRBD2. Trimming removed 9 bases from V and 7 bases from J; junction bases left unmatched: 9. Germline V gene lookup returns CDR1 MDHEN and CDR2 SYDVKM. This CDR3 spans 14 amino acids. The CDR3 DNA is TGTGCCAGTATCCTAGCGGGAGCTTCAAATGAGCAGTTCTTC. It is translated as CASILAGASNEQFF.

This clonotype was picked up a small number of times. The junction departs from the called germline gene at one end, perhaps through a read error. This chain connects TRBV19 to TRBJ2-5, with a possible D match to TRBD1 (5 bases). Germline CDR1 is LNHDA and CDR2 is SQIVND (reference sequence). The CDR3 has 15 residues. CDR3 residues: CASSIGQGPGETQYF. CDR3 DNA sequence: TGTGCCAGTAGCATAGGCCAGGGCCCTGGAGAGACCCAGTACTTC. The entire variable domain, with the rest obtained from reference TRBV19 and TRBJ2-5, is as follows: DGGITQSPKYLFRKEGQNVTLSCEQNLNHDAMYWYRQDPGQGLRLIYYSQIVNDFQKGDIAEGYSVSREKKESFPLTVTSAQKNPTAFYLCASSIGQGPGETQYFGPGTRLLVL.

V is TRBV27 and J is TRBJ2-7; TRBD1 matches at 8 bases. The V gene end was trimmed by 5 bases and the J gene end by 4 bases; junction bases not matched to a gene: 4. The CDR3 is 13 amino acids. The germline V gene has CDR1 MNHEY and CDR2 SMNVEV (reference sequence). As DNA, the CDR3 is TGTGCCAGCAGTACCGGGACAGGTTACGAGCAGTACTTC. As protein: CASSTGTGYEQYF.

This clonotype was counted many times. The chain is built from TRBV28 and TRBJ2-1; TRBD2 might be the D (5 bases). The V and J ends lost 6 bases and 4 bases respectively, with 13 bases between them. Germline assignment: CDR1 MDHEN and CDR2 SYDVKM. CDR3 length equals 14 residues. The CDR3 sequence: CASREGLSYNEQFF. The CDR3 DNA sequence: TGTGCCAGCAGAGAAGGACTCTCATACAATGAGCAGTTCTTC.

Many counts were recorded for this clonotype. This chain uses TRBV7-2 with TRBJ2-3, with 10 nucleotides matching TRBD2. This CDR3 is 16 amino acids long. Germline V gene sequence: CDR1 SGHTA, CDR2 FQGNSA. Trimming took 4 bases from V and 2 from J; bases not matched to a gene: 6. Here the CDR3 DNA reads TGTGCCAGCAGCTGGCTAGCGGGAGCATTCACAGATACGCAGTATTTT. Encoded protein: CASSWLAGAFTDTQYF.

Many counts were recorded for this clonotype. The chain has TRBV29-1 and TRBJ2-5, with 10 positions matching TRBD1. This CDR3 contains 13 residues. Germline values: CDR1 SQVTM, CDR2 ANQGSEA. Trimming cost V 5 bases and J 5 bases; bases outside gene matches: 5. The CDR3 here is CSVLGQGGETQYF. The DNA for the CDR3 is TGCAGCGTTCTAGGACAGGGGGGCGAGACCCAGTACTTC.

Only a few counts were recorded for this clonotype. The chain recombines TRBV9 with TRBJ2-5, with TRBD2 matching 7 bases. Germline V gene lookup returns CDR1 SGDLS and CDR2 YYNGEE. This CDR3 spans 16 amino acids. V shed 0 bases and J 4 bases; nucleotides not matched to a gene: 9. The CDR3 reads CASSVAVTGGSETQYF. CDR3 DNA: TGTGCCAGCAGCGTAGCGGTTACGGGAGGTTCAGAGACCCAGTACTTC.

The chain couples TRBV12-3 or TRBV12-4 to TRBJ2-1; possible D gene TRBD2, 5 bases. The CDR3 has 13 residues. Trimming pared 6 bases from V and 4 bases from J, leaving 10 bases between. Here the CDR3 reads CASRSGGYNEQFF. DNA for the CDR3: TGTGCCAGCAGAAGTGGCGGGTACAATGAGCAGTTCTTC.

This clonotype was detected ten times or more. This chain connects TRBV7-9 to TRBJ2-7, with D possibly being TRBD1 or TRBD2 (6 bases each). Looked up from germline, CDR1 is SEHNR and CDR2 is FQNEAQ (reference sequence). The CDR3 runs 13 residues. Trimming removed 0 bases at V and 7 bases at J, with 10 bases between. The CDR3: CASSLARDNEQYF. The CDR3 coding sequence is TGTGCCAGCAGCTTAGCGCGGGACAATGAGCAGTACTTC.

This clonotype was observed at least ten times. The chain has TRBV18 and TRBJ2-5; D remains unclear. Germline assignment: CDR1 KGHSH and CDR2 LQKENI. The CDR3 is 12 amino acids. Trimming took off 3 bases at V and 2 bases at J, with 4 bases between the two ends. The CDR3 protein is CASSPEQETQYF. The DNA for the CDR3 is TGTGCCAGCTCACCGGAACAAGAGACCCAGTACTTC. Full variable domain (rest looked up from reference TRBV18 and TRBJ2-5): NAGVMQNPRHLVRRRGQEARLRCSPMKGHSHVYWYRQLPEEGLKFMVYLQKENIIDESGMPKERFSAEFPKEGPSILRIQQVVRGDSAAYFCASSPEQETQYFGPGTRLLVL.

This clonotype is termed medium-sized. This chain uses TRBV19 with TRBJ2-1; D gene unclear. V was pared by 7 bases and J by 5 bases, with 12 bases between. This CDR3 region has 13 residues. Germline CDR1 is LNHDA and CDR2 is SQIVND (reference sequence). CDR3 in amino acids: CASMSPSHNEQFF. CDR3 coding DNA: TGTGCCAGTATGAGCCCGTCTCACAATGAGCAGTTCTTC.

This clonotype was picked up many times. The V gene is TRBV6-2 or TRBV6-3, the J gene TRBJ2-3; weak D call: TRBD2 (6 bases). V gave up 4 bases and J gave up 0 bases, with 8 bases separating them. CDR3 size: 14 residues. Germline CDR1 is MNHEY and CDR2 is SVGEGT. The CDR3 region is CASSLGLSTDTQYF. DNA for the CDR3: TGTGCCAGCAGTTTGGGACTGAGCACAGATACGCAGTATTTT.

This clonotype was seen more than once but under ten times. The rearrangement links TRBV20-1 to TRBJ2-3; 7 bases are shared with TRBD2. CDR3 length: 16 residues. V dropped 3 bases and J dropped 4; count of bases not matched to a gene: 13. The germline V gene encodes CDR1 DFQATT and CDR2 SNEGSKA (reference sequence). The CDR3 nucleotides read TGCAGTGCTAGGGGTTCTAGCGGCGGTAACCCAGATACGCAGTATTTT. It yields the protein CSARGSSGGNPDTQYF.

This clonotype was seen many times. J is TRBJ2-2 and V is TRBV10-3; D gene ambiguous. The germline CDR1 and CDR2 sequences are ENHRY and SYGVKD. V dropped 6 bases and J dropped 6 bases, with 8 bases sitting between them. The CDR3 runs 12 residues. CDR3 nucleotide sequence: TGTGCCATCAGCGTTAGTGCCGGGGAGCTGTTTTTT. Protein sequence: CAISVSAGELFF.

This clonotype was seen many times. The V call is TRBV29-1, the J call TRBJ2-1, with a tentative D call TRBD1 (6 bases). Trimming left V 3 bases short and J 9 bases short, with 15 bases between. The CDR3 consists of 13 residues. Germline CDR1 SQVTM, CDR2 ANQGSEA. The CDR3 spells CSVDTVIGGEQFF. The DNA of the CDR3 is TGCAGCGTTGACACGGTCATAGGGGGTGAGCAGTTCTTC.

This clonotype was detected only a few times. The chain employs TRBV6-2 or TRBV6-3 and TRBJ2-1; TRBD1 agrees at 9 bases. Germline V lookup: CDR1 MNHEY, CDR2 SVGEGT. Trimming removed 5 bases from V and 4 bases from J; junction bases left unmatched: 6. This CDR3 comprises 15 residues. CDR3: CASSALGQGYNEQFF. The CDR3 nucleotides are TGTGCCAGCAGTGCTCTGGGACAGGGTTACAATGAGCAGTTCTTC.

This clonotype came up many times. The rearrangement joins TRBV5-4 to TRBJ2-1; TRBD2 agrees at 12 bases. V lost 4 bases to trimming and J lost 6 bases; unmatched junction nucleotides: 5. The germline V gene has CDR1 SGHNT and CDR2 YYREEE (reference sequence). This CDR3 region has 15 residues. The CDR3 is CASSRRTSGANEQFF. The DNA of the CDR3 is TGTGCCAGCAGCCGGAGGACTAGCGGGGCCAATGAGCAGTTCTTC. The whole variable domain, filled in from reference TRBV5-4 and TRBJ2-1, reads ETGVTQSPTHLIKTRGQQVTLRCSSQSGHNTVSWYQQALGQGPQFIFQYYREEENGRGNFPPRFSGLQFPNYSSELNVNALELDDSALYLCASSRRTSGANEQFFGPGTRLTVL.

This clonotype was detected only once. This chain links TRBV2 with TRBJ2-1, with D uncertain. Germline assignment: CDR1 SNHLY and CDR2 FYNNEI. The CDR3 runs to 11 residues. V lost 11 bases to trimming and J lost 4 bases, with 9 bases between them. The CDR3, as DNA: TGTGCCGGCATTGGATACAATGAGCAGTTCTTC. Protein sequence: CAGIGYNEQFF. The full variable domain, in which reference TRBV2 and TRBJ2-1 provide the parts outside the CDR3, is EPEVTQTPSHQVTQMGQEVILRCVPISNHLYFYWYRQILGQKVEFLVSFYNNEISEKSEIFDDQFSVERPDGSNFTLKIRSTKLEDSAMYFCAGIGYNEQFFGPGTRLTVL.

V is TRBV4-1 and J is TRBJ1-4; the D gene is possibly TRBD1 (5 bases). This CDR3 is built from 15 residues. Germline CDR1 MGHRA, CDR2 YSYEKL. Trimming removed 2 bases at V and 4 bases at J, with 11 bases between. The CDR3, as DNA: TGCGCCAGCAGCCAATCCCGGGACTTTAATGAAAAACTGTTTTTT. Translating it yields CASSQSRDFNEKLFF.

Of note for this clonotype: It may be a read error: a sequence one base away is much more abundant. V and J are TRBV28 and TRBJ1-1; TRBD1 aligns across 10 bases. Germline V gives CDR1 MDHEN, CDR2 SYDVKM. CDR3 length equals 16 residues. The CDR3 here is CASTPGDRGTHTEALF. The CDR3 nucleotides read TGTGCCAGCACTCCCGGGGACAGGGGTACCCACACCGAAGCTCTCTTT.

In this sample, this clonotype turned up many times. V gene TRBV5-1 combines with J gene TRBJ2-7; 7 bases are a match to TRBD2. J gave up 8 bases and V 1 base, and 15 bases lay outside the gene matches. This CDR3 region has 16 residues. CDR1 SGHRS and CDR2 YFSETQ come from the germline V gene. Written as DNA, the CDR3 is TGCGCCAGCAGCTTGTCTCAATCCGGCGGGGAGGGGCAGCAGTACTTC. This sequence encodes CASSLSQSGGEGQQYF.